These 14 T cell receptor beta chains share one sample of origin, sequenced in a study of cytomegalovirus exposure and HLA in healthy donors. Using immunoSEQ multiplex PCR, the repertoire was profiled, and TCRdb retains in-frame clones only, with some absent. Here the sample spans approximately 270,000 clones, roughly 87% being singletons. Material: PBMCs. Receptors originate from a man aged 18 to 30 in good health and CMV-seropositive.

V is TRBV2 and J is TRBJ2-3, with 8 bases fitting TRBD1. The ends lost 4 bases at V and 14 bases at J; junction bases unmatched: 11. The CDR3 covers 13 residues. Germline values: CDR1 SNHLY, CDR2 FYNNEI. The CDR3 protein is CASSADRDIPRYF. DNA for the CDR3: TGTGCCAGCAGTGCGGACAGGGATATCCCTCGGTATTTT.

The rearrangement uses TRBV2 and TRBJ1-3; D uncertain. Germline loops: CDR1 SNHLY, CDR2 FYNNEI. The CDR3 is 15 amino acids. Deletions cut 2 bases from V and 0 bases from J, with 8 bases between. The CDR3 DNA follows: TGTGCCAGCAGTGAATTGCGGGGCTCTGGAAACACCATATATTTT. This gives the protein CASSELRGSGNTIYF. Variable domain in full (rest from reference TRBV2 and TRBJ1-3): EPEVTQTPSHQVTQMGQEVILRCVPISNHLYFYWYRQILGQKVEFLVSFYNNEISEKSEIFDDQFSVERPDGSNFTLKIRSTKLEDSAMYFCASSELRGSGNTIYFGEGSWLTVV.

The chain recombines TRBV6-1 with TRBJ2-1; 7 bases fit TRBD1. Germline CDR1 and CDR2: MNHNS and SASEGT. V trimming: 3 bases; J trimming: 3 bases; junction bases outside the gene matches: 5. The CDR3 is 15 residues long. CDR3: CASSDIRDSYNEQFF. The CDR3, as DNA: TGTGCCAGCAGTGACATCCGGGACAGCTACAATGAGCAGTTCTTC.

The chain employs TRBV11-2 and TRBJ1-2; D gene ambiguous. Germline V lookup: CDR1 SGHAT, CDR2 FQNNGV. This CDR3 is 14 amino acids long. Trimming left V 3 bases short and J 5 bases short, with 13 bases between. DNA for the CDR3: TGTGCCAGCAGCTTTTCGGGCTCTCCGTATGGCTACACCTTC. It yields the protein CASSFSGSPYGYTF.

The chain is built from TRBV11-2 and TRBJ2-1; TRBD2 agrees at 8 bases. The V and J ends lost 5 bases and 4 bases, in that order; junction bases with no gene match: 10. CDR1 SGHAT and CDR2 FQNNGV come from the germline V gene. The CDR3 loop spans 16 amino acids. CDR3 loop: CASSTQGVAGYNEQFF. The CDR3 DNA reads TGTGCCAGCAGCACCCAGGGAGTAGCGGGGTACAATGAGCAGTTCTTC.

The chain links TRBV29-1 to TRBJ2-1; D possibly matches TRBD1 or TRBD2 (5 bases each). CDR1 is SQVTM, CDR2 ANQGSEA, per germline. The CDR3 extends over 15 amino acids. V shed 7 bases and J shed 7 bases, with 23 bases lying between them. CDR3 nucleotide sequence: TGCAGCGCGCCAGGGCACTGGGACCCCGGGAATGAGCAGTTCTTC. Translation gives CSAPGHWDPGNEQFF.

The chain joins TRBV2 to TRBJ1-2, with TRBD1 identical over 11 bases. The CDR3 totals 15 residues. Germline V gene sequence: CDR1 SNHLY, CDR2 FYNNEI. Germline trimming cut 3 bases from V and 2 bases from J; bases unmatched to any gene: 2. The CDR3 loop is CASSEGTGGNYGYTF. The CDR3 nucleotides read TGTGCCAGCAGTGAGGGGACAGGGGGGAACTATGGCTACACCTTC.

The chain uses TRBV18 and TRBJ2-7; maybe TRBD1 (6 bases). The V end lost 4 bases, the J end lost 3 bases, and 7 bases lay between the germline ends. The CDR3 consists of 12 residues. CDR1 is KGHSH, CDR2 LQKENI, per germline. The CDR3: CASSQQGYEQYF. CDR3 nucleotide sequence: TGTGCCAGCTCACAACAGGGCTACGAGCAGTACTTC.

The genes are TRBV18 and TRBJ2-1; 9 nucleotides align to TRBD1. Trimming removed 0 bases from V and 10 bases from J; junction bases left unmatched: 7. Germline assignment: CDR1 KGHSH and CDR2 LQKENI. CDR3 length equals 15 residues. Written as DNA, the CDR3 is TGTGCCAGCTCACCACCTCGACAGGGGGTTGGCGAGCAGTTCTTC. Protein sequence: CASSPPRQGVGEQFF.

V is TRBV7-2 and J is TRBJ1-2; D remains unclear. V was trimmed by 0 bases and J by 8 bases, leaving 10 bases between them. The CDR3 loop spans 13 amino acids. From germline, CDR1 is SGHTA and CDR2 FQGNSA. The CDR3 spells CASSLAVSGGYTF. CDR3 nucleotides: TGTGCCAGCAGCTTAGCTGTGTCGGGGGGCTACACCTTC.

V gene TRBV4-3 combines with J gene TRBJ1-3; TRBD1 is a possible D gene (6 bases). This CDR3 contains 18 residues. Looked up from germline, CDR1 is LGHNA and CDR2 is YSLEER. Trimming took off 0 bases at V and 0 bases at J, with 15 bases between the two ends. The CDR3 coding sequence is TGCGCCAGCAGCCAAGATTGGGGCAGGGGATACTCTGGAAACACCATATATTTT. Amino acid sequence: CASSQDWGRGYSGNTIYF.

The chain is built from TRBV7-2 and TRBJ1-2; 8 bases are a match to TRBD1. J gave up 8 bases and V 5 bases, and 7 bases lay outside the gene matches. The germline V gene has CDR1 SGHTA and CDR2 FQGNSA. This CDR3 has 13 residues. CDR3 sequence (DNA): TGTGCCAGCAGCCCACGGACAGGGAGAGGCTACACCTTC. This codes for CASSPRTGRGYTF.

This chain connects TRBV28 to TRBJ2-6; 12 positions match TRBD1. CDR1 is MDHEN, CDR2 SYDVKM, per germline. V gave up 8 bases and J gave up 4 bases; unmatched junction bases: 6. The CDR3 is made up of 16 amino acids. In DNA, the CDR3 is TGTGCCAGCTCTGGGACAGGGGGCGCAGGGGCCAACGTCCTGACTTTC. It yields the protein CASSGTGGAGANVLTF. Combining the CDR3 with reference TRBV28 and TRBJ2-6 gives the whole variable domain DVKVTQSSRYLVKRTGEKVFLECVQDMDHENMFWYRQDPGLGLRLIYFSYDVKMKEKGDIPEGYSVSREKKERFSLILESASTNQTSMYLCASSGTGGAGANVLTFGAGSRLTVL.

The rearrangement joins TRBV28 to TRBJ2-7; 9 bases align to TRBD2. The germline V gene encodes CDR1 MDHEN and CDR2 SYDVKM. The ends lost 10 bases at V and 4 bases at J; junction bases unmatched: 11. The CDR3 length is 14 residues. As DNA, the CDR3 is TGTGCCACCCTTTCGGGACTAGCACTTTACGAGCAGTACTTC. It translates to CATLSGLALYEQYF.